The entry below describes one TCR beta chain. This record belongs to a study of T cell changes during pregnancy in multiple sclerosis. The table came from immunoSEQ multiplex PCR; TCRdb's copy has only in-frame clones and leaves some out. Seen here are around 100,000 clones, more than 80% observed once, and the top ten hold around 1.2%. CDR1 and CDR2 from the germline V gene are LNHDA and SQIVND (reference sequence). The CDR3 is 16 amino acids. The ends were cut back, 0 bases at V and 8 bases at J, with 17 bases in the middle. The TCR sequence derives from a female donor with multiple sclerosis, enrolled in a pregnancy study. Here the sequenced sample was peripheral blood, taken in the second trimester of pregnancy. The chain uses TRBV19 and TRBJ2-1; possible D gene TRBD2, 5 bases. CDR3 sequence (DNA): TGTGCCAGTAGTATAGATCCCCGGACTTGGGTGGATGAGCAGTTCTTC. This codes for CASSIDPRTWVDEQFF.